Reported below is one T cell receptor (beta chain). This specimen comes from a study of blood T cell repertoires in COVID-19. Turning to the study itself: Donors in the United States, Italy and Spain gave samples during acute or convalescent COVID-19.

Trimming removed 1 base at V and 5 bases at J, with 14 bases between. The germline V gene encodes CDR1 LNHDA and CDR2 SQIVND (reference sequence). This CDR3 is built from 16 residues. Participant ages covered about 18 to 89 years across 25 or so US areas. Participant reports of clinical history set cohort assignment. Here immunoSEQ multiplex PCR was the method, and the copy in TCRdb shows in-frame clones only, minus some. The data show roughly 280,000 clones, just under 90% seen once. The rearrangement uses TRBV19 and TRBJ2-2; D remains unclear. This TCR was recovered from a woman aged 25 to 39 with acute COVID-19. Sequencing was performed on PBMCs or T cells enriched from blood (not recorded which). This CDR3 is CASSIGPTSRTGELFF. CDR3 DNA: TGTGCCAGTAGTATAGGCCCAACTTCTAGAACCGGGGAGCTGTTTTTT.